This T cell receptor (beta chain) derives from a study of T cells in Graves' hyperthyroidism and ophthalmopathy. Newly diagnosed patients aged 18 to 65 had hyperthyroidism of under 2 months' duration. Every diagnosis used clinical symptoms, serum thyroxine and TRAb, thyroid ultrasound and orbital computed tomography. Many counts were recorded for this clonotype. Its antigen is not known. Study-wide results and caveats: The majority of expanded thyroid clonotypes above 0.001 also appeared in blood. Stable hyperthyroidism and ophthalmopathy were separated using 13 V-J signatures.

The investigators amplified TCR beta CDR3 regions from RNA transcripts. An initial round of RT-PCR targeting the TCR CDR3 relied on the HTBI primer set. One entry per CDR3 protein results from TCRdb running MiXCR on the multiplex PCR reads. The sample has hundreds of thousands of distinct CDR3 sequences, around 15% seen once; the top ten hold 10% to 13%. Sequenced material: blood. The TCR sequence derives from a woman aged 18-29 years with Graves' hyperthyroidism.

This CDR3 reads CSARNRVHTEAFF. In DNA, the CDR3 is TGCAGTGCTAGAAACAGGGTCCACACTGAAGCTTTCTTT. The gene calls are TRBV20-1 and TRBJ1-1, with D possibly matching TRBD1 (6 bases). The V gene lost 2 bases and the J gene lost 3 bases, with 10 bases spanning the gap. Germline loops: CDR1 DFQATT, CDR2 SNEGSKA (reference sequence). The CDR3 spans 13 residues.